This T cell receptor beta chain was sequenced during a study of blood T cell repertoires in COVID-19. The repertoire was sequenced with immunoSEQ multiplex PCR; TCRdb's copy has only in-frame clones and lacks some. The sample includes about 180,000 clones, about 90% seen only once; the top ten take 1% to 1.5%. This clone was found a few times. The sequence derives from a human donor with acute COVID-19. The donor label of this sample is uncertain. The specimen was PBMCs or T cells enriched from blood (not recorded which).

The CDR3 DNA reads TGTGCCAGCAGCACAGACAGGCCTGATCAGCCCCAGCATTTT. Translating it yields CASSTDRPDQPQHF. The chain has TRBV7-9 and TRBJ1-5; D perhaps matches TRBD1 (6 bases). V was clipped by 5 bases and J by 5 bases, with 13 bases between them. The length of the CDR3 is 14 residues. The germline V gene has CDR1 SEHNR and CDR2 FQNEAQ (reference sequence).